The 28 T cell receptor beta chains presented below share a single source sample, sequenced in a study of cytomegalovirus exposure and HLA in healthy donors. The primer mix had 60 Vbeta and 13 Jbeta primers. Only in-frame clones appear in the TCRdb table, and some are missing; sequencing was by immunoSEQ multiplex PCR. The repertoire holds about 160,000 clones, 60% to 80% seen once, with more than 3.5% in the top ten. The sample was PBMCs. The receptors derive from a man aged 30 to 45 in good health and CMV-seropositive.

This rearrangement joins TRBV6-5 to TRBJ2-2, with 8 positions matching TRBD1. CDR3 size: 14 residues. Trimming removed 6 bases from V and 5 bases from J; junction bases left unmatched: 5. Germline CDR1 reads MNHEY; CDR2 reads SVGAGI. DNA for the CDR3: TGTGCCAGCAGACCAGGGGGCTGGACCGGGGAGCTGTTTTTT. Its translation is CASRPGGWTGELFF.

The chain carries TRBV19 and TRBJ1-1, with D perhaps TRBD1 (6 bases). Trimming stripped 4 bases from V and 1 base from J, with 16 bases between. The CDR3 totals 16 residues. CDR1 and CDR2 from the germline V gene are LNHDA and SQIVND (reference sequence). CDR3 DNA: TGTGCCAGTAGTACACTCCTCACAGGGCGGAACACTGAAGCTTTCTTT. It encodes CASSTLLTGRNTEAFF. The whole variable domain, remainder taken from reference TRBV19 and TRBJ1-1, is DGGITQSPKYLFRKEGQNVTLSCEQNLNHDAMYWYRQDPGQGLRLIYYSQIVNDFQKGDIAEGYSVSREKKESFPLTVTSAQKNPTAFYLCASSTLLTGRNTEAFFGQGTRLTVV.

The chain is built from TRBV6-9 and TRBJ2-5; the match to TRBD1 covers 9 bases. V dropped 4 bases and J dropped 2; count of bases not matched to a gene: 5. Germline-derived CDR1 and CDR2 are MNHGY and SVAAGI. This CDR3 has 15 amino acids. The CDR3 region is CASSLQGAGQETQYF. Here the CDR3 DNA reads TGTGCCAGCAGTTTACAGGGGGCGGGTCAAGAGACCCAGTACTTC.

This clone was counted a few times. CDR3 sequence reads: CASSLYTEAFF. For the CDR3, the DNA is TGTGCCAGCAGTCTCTACACTGAAGCTTTCTTT. The rearrangement uses TRBV2 and TRBJ1-1; D is unclear. CDR3 length: 11 amino acids. V was pared by 5 bases and J by 3 bases, with 4 bases between. Germline V lookup: CDR1 SNHLY, CDR2 FYNNEI. The whole variable domain, remainder taken from reference TRBV2 and TRBJ1-1, is EPEVTQTPSHQVTQMGQEVILRCVPISNHLYFYWYRQILGQKVEFLVSFYNNEISEKSEIFDDQFSVERPDGSNFTLKIRSTKLEDSAMYFCASSLYTEAFFGQGTRLTVV.

The chain uses TRBV25-1 and TRBJ2-5, with 13 bases fitting TRBD2. J gave up 3 bases and V 6 bases, and 4 bases lay outside the gene matches. There are 15 residues in the CDR3. Germline CDR1 reads MGHDK; CDR2 reads SYGVNS. CDR3 bases: TGTGCCAGCAGAAAGACTAGCGGGGGGAAAGAGACCCAGTACTTC. Amino acid sequence: CASRKTSGGKETQYF.

The chain carries TRBV7-6 and TRBJ2-7; 9 bases are a match to TRBD2. Germline loops: CDR1 SGHVS, CDR2 FNYEAQ. CDR3 length equals 14 residues. Unmatched junction bases numbered 3, after V lost 1 base and J lost 5 bases. The CDR3 sequence is CASSLGGGDHEQYF. The CDR3 DNA sequence: TGTGCCAGCAGCTTAGGCGGGGGGGACCACGAGCAGTACTTC. The complete variable domain, with remaining parts taken from reference TRBV7-6 and TRBJ2-7, reads GAGVSQSPRYKVTKRGQDVALRCDPISGHVSLYWYRQALGQGPEFLTYFNYEAQQDKSGLPNDRFSAERPEGSISTLTIQRTEQRDSAMYRCASSLGGGDHEQYFGPGTRLTVT.

J is TRBJ1-1 and V is TRBV4-1; D not resolved. Trimming removed 1 base from V and 0 bases from J, with 9 bases in between. Germline lookup yields CDR1 MGHRA and CDR2 YSYEKL. This CDR3 comprises 15 residues. In nucleotides, the CDR3 is TGCGCCAGCAGCCAAGTCCCAGGCGTGAACACTGAAGCTTTCTTT. This translates into CASSQVPGVNTEAFF.

V and J are TRBV25-1 and TRBJ1-1; D uncertain. Trimming shortened V by 1 base and J by 1 base, and 13 bases separated the two germline ends. CDR1 and CDR2 (germline): MGHDK, SYGVNS. The CDR3 covers 16 residues. The CDR3 loop reads CASSEFGRGTNTEAFF. CDR3 DNA: TGTGCCAGCAGTGAATTTGGCCGAGGTACGAACACTGAAGCTTTCTTT.

This clone was found a few times. The chain uses TRBV5-1 and TRBJ2-7; 14 nucleotides match TRBD2. The CDR3 sequence is 19 residues long. J lost 2 bases, V lost 0 bases, and 10 bases had no gene match. Germline V lookup: CDR1 SGHRS, CDR2 YFSETQ. The CDR3 nucleotides are TGCGCCAGCAGCTTGGGGACTAGCGGGGGGCCTGGAGGAACCTACGAGCAGTACTTC. Translated: CASSLGTSGGPGGTYEQYF. Together with reference TRBV5-1 and TRBJ2-7, the CDR3 gives the full variable domain: KAGVTQTPRYLIKTRGQQVTLSCSPISGHRSVSWYQQTPGQGLQFLFEYFSETQRNKGNFPGRFSGRQFSNSRSEMNVSTLELGDSALYLCASSLGTSGGPGGTYEQYFGPGTRLTVT.

This clone was detected only once. The chain recombines TRBV15 with TRBJ1-2, with TRBD1 as a possible D gene (6 bases). The CDR3 totals 13 residues. Trimming left V 4 bases short and J 4 bases short, with 10 bases between. Looked up from germline, CDR1 is LNHNV and CDR2 is YYDKDF (reference sequence). CDR3 in amino acids: CATSTPDSYGYTF. CDR3 DNA sequence: TGTGCCACCAGCACCCCGGACAGCTATGGCTACACCTTC.

This clone was detected a few times. The genes are TRBV6-5 and TRBJ2-5; 7 bases are shared with TRBD1. The DNA end lines up better with TRBJ2-7; the J call may be wrong. Germline-derived CDR1 and CDR2 are MNHEY and SVGAGI. The CDR3 has 15 residues. CDR3 bases: TGTGCCAGCAGTCCTGGCAGGGGGTTCTCCTACGAGCAGTACTTC. Amino acid sequence: CASSPGRGFSYEQYF.

The chain has TRBV19 and TRBJ1-1; D remains ambiguous. The CDR3 contains 14 residues. Germline V gene sequence: CDR1 LNHDA, CDR2 SQIVND (reference sequence). V dropped 6 bases and J dropped 0 bases, with 11 bases sitting between them. The CDR3 DNA reads as TGTGCCAGTAGAGAATGGGAGTTGAACACTGAAGCTTTCTTT. It codes for CASREWELNTEAFF.

This sequence joins TRBV5-1 and TRBJ1-6; D remains unclear. Trimming left V 5 bases short and J 7 bases short, with 13 bases between. The germline V gene has CDR1 SGHRS and CDR2 YFSETQ. The CDR3 contains 14 residues. CDR3 in amino acids: CASRPVRGNSPLHF. CDR3 DNA: TGCGCCAGCAGACCCGTCCGAGGGAATTCACCCCTCCACTTT.

This chain connects TRBV11-2 to TRBJ2-1; D unclear. V was pared by 5 bases and J by 7 bases, with 12 bases between. The CDR3 is made up of 13 amino acids. Germline V gives CDR1 SGHAT, CDR2 FQNNGV. The CDR3 here is CASSPSVRNEQFF. CDR3 coding DNA: TGTGCCAGCAGCCCCAGTGTCAGGAATGAGCAGTTCTTC.

This chain links TRBV28 with TRBJ2-3, with 8 bases aligning to TRBD2. Per the germline V gene, CDR1 is MDHEN and CDR2 is SYDVKM. The CDR3 length is 13 residues. V was pared by 11 bases and J by 0 bases, with 4 bases of the junction left unmatched. CDR3 DNA sequence: TGTGCCCGAGGACTAGCTAGCACAGATACGCAGTATTTT. Translating gives CARGLASTDTQYF.

The gene calls are TRBV27 and TRBJ2-7; a possible D gene is TRBD1 (6 bases). Per the germline V gene, CDR1 is MNHEY and CDR2 is SMNVEV (reference sequence). This CDR3 is 14 amino acids long. Trimming stripped 7 bases from V and 3 bases from J, with 16 bases between. CDR3 in amino acids: CASTNSGRGYEQYF. CDR3 DNA sequence: TGTGCCAGCACAAACTCGGGCAGGGGCTACGAGCAGTACTTC.

This chain links TRBV9 with TRBJ2-7; a weak D match, TRBD1 (7 bases). CDR1 SGDLS and CDR2 YYNGEE come from the germline V gene. Trimming shortened V by 4 bases and J by 2 bases, and 16 bases separated the two germline ends. The CDR3 is made up of 15 amino acids. In nucleotides, the CDR3 is TGTGCCAGCAGCCCCCCAGGGGGGACAACCTACGAGCAGTACTTC. Encoded protein: CASSPPGGTTYEQYF.

The rearrangement joins TRBV13 to TRBJ1-3; D gene ambiguous. The CDR3 loop spans 13 amino acids. The V gene lost 5 bases and the J gene lost 2 bases, with 7 bases spanning the gap. Looked up from germline, CDR1 is PRHDT and CDR2 is FYEKMQ (reference sequence). The CDR3, as DNA: TGTGCCAGCAGCCAGAGCGCTGGAAACACCATATATTTT. The encoded protein is CASSQSAGNTIYF.

The table lists this clone with a count of one. This rearrangement joins TRBV5-6 to TRBJ2-7; 8 bases match TRBD2. V dropped 7 bases and J dropped 3; count of bases not matched to a gene: 9. Germline V gene lookup returns CDR1 SGHDT and CDR2 YYEEEE. This CDR3 has 14 residues. The CDR3 DNA follows: TGTGCCAGCCGGGGGGGAAGAGGTAGCTACGAGCAGTACTTC. Its protein product is CASRGGRGSYEQYF.

The J gene is TRBJ1-5, the V gene TRBV4-1; D is possibly TRBD1 (6 bases). The CDR3 length is 15 residues. Germline lookup yields CDR1 MGHRA and CDR2 YSYEKL. Trimming cost V 2 bases and J 1 base, with 9 bases left between them. CDR3 loop: CASSQPGTSNQPQHF. CDR3 nucleotides: TGCGCCAGCAGCCAACCCGGGACAAGCAATCAGCCCCAGCATTTT.

This clone was found once. The CDR3 is CAITGRGENTGELFF. DNA of the CDR3: TGTGCCATAACGGGGCGGGGGGAAAACACCGGGGAGCTGTTTTTT. The genes are TRBV5-4 and TRBJ2-2; TRBD2 aligns across 8 bases. Germline trimming cut 9 bases from V and 2 bases from J; bases unmatched to any gene: 9. The CDR3 totals 15 residues. Germline V gene lookup returns CDR1 SGHNT and CDR2 YYREEE (reference sequence). Together with reference TRBV5-4 and TRBJ2-2, the CDR3 gives the full variable domain: ETGVTQSPTHLIKTRGQQVTLRCSSQSGHNTVSWYQQALGQGPQFIFQYYREEENGRGNFPPRFSGLQFPNYSSELNVNALELDDSALYLCAITGRGENTGELFFGEGSRLTVL.

V gene TRBV2 combines with J gene TRBJ2-7; TRBD1 might be the D (5 bases). The CDR3 consists of 14 residues. Trimming pared 4 bases from V and 5 bases from J, leaving 15 bases between. Germline V gene lookup returns CDR1 SNHLY and CDR2 FYNNEI. In nucleotides, the CDR3 is TGTGCCAGCAGTGTCCAGGGTGGAAGAAACGAGCAGTACTTC. Its translation: CASSVQGGRNEQYF.

This clone was seen only a few times. The chain uses TRBV5-5 and TRBJ1-1, with 7 bases aligning to TRBD1. The CDR3 spans 15 residues. With V trimmed by 0 bases and J by 4 bases, 6 bases remained unmatched. Germline CDR1 and CDR2: SGHKS and YYEKEE (reference sequence). In DNA, the CDR3 is TGTGCCAGCAGCTTGGAGAGGGGGCAGGGCACTGAAGCTTTCTTT. Translation: CASSLERGQGTEAFF.

The CDR3 nucleotides read TGTGCCAGCAGCTTGGCTGCATGGACCCAGTACTTC. Amino acids: CASSLAAWTQYF. This rearrangement joins TRBV28 to TRBJ2-5; D is unclear. The CDR3 is made up of 12 amino acids. Trimming left V 6 bases short and J 7 bases short, with 12 bases between. From germline, CDR1 is MDHEN and CDR2 SYDVKM.

This clone was picked up a small number of times. The genes are TRBV4-2 and TRBJ2-2; 7 bases line up with TRBD2. Looked up from germline, CDR1 is LGHNA and CDR2 is YNFKEQ. The CDR3 contains 16 residues. Trimming at V came to 1 base and at J to 3 bases, leaving 5 bases not matched to a gene. CDR3 amino acids: CASSQASGSYTGELFF. The CDR3 DNA reads TGTGCCAGCAGCCAAGCTAGCGGATCCTACACCGGGGAGCTGTTTTTT.

This clone has only one observation. The gene calls are TRBV7-9 and TRBJ1-1; D is perhaps TRBD1 (6 bases). Trimming removed 5 bases from V and 4 bases from J, with 17 bases in between. Germline CDR1 SEHNR, CDR2 FQNEAQ (reference sequence). The CDR3 is 15 residues long. DNA for the CDR3: TGTGCCAGCAGCCCAAGGCGACAGGTCGGCACTGAAGCTTTCTTT. It codes for CASSPRRQVGTEAFF.

The chain joins TRBV28 to TRBJ2-6, with 10 bases matching TRBD1. Trimming cost V 4 bases and J 3 bases; bases outside gene matches: 15. From germline, CDR1 is MDHEN and CDR2 SYDVKM. The CDR3 runs to 20 residues. DNA for the CDR3: TGTGCCAGCAGTTCCAACGTCATTGGACAGGGGGTTTTTGGGGCCAACGTCCTGACTTTC. Amino acids: CASSSNVIGQGVFGANVLTF.

This clone came up once. The chain recombines TRBV11-2 with TRBJ1-1; D possibly corresponds to TRBD1 (6 bases). Germline loops: CDR1 SGHAT, CDR2 FQNNGV. The CDR3 has 14 residues. The ends were cut back, 5 bases at V and 1 base at J, with 11 bases in the middle. For the CDR3, the DNA is TGTGCCAGCAGCCCGACAGGAGCGAACACTGAAGCTTTCTTT. Encoded protein: CASSPTGANTEAFF.